This T cell receptor (beta chain) was recovered during a study of T cell responses to AZD1222 COVID-19 vaccine (TCRdb year 2021). Regarding the complete study: AZD1222 recipients given second doses at about 4 weeks or at about 12 weeks were pooled, since spike-specific TCR depth and breadth were not found to differ between the two schedules. Trial participants were enrolled by age into subgroups of 18-55, 56-69 and 70-plus years, and around 150, 29 and 61 TCR-sequenced participants, respectively, were included in these subgroups. TCR sequencing was performed for 230 to 250 trial participants, of whom roughly 200 were given two doses of AZD1222 and 26 were given two doses of MenACWY control vaccine.

To note about this clone: There is no known antigen for this receptor. No qualities accompany the bases; no much larger clone lies one base away.

Sequences MDHEN (CDR1) and SYDVKM (CDR2) are obtained from the germline V gene. V loses 2 bases of germline sequence and J loses 5 bases, and the interval between the two ends is 12 bases. Reading from cysteine to phenylalanine, the CDR3 counts 14 amino acids. Only the CDR3 DNA is retained, 42 bases long and in frame from the first base. In the paper's terms, the time point label means: baseline before first vaccination. Samples from vaccinated people were obtained from the UK trials COV001 and COV002, which included a single-blind randomized controlled phase 2/3 trial of AZD1222 (ChAdOx1 nCoV-19) in healthy adults. For TCRbeta chain sequencing, PBMC samples were collected from trial participants at day 0 and at day 28 after the second dose. Overall study outcomes, separate from this receptor: Epitopes outside the regions mutated in the B.1.351 and B.1.1.7 variants were reportedly recognized by nearly half of the unique spike-specific TCRs. The 56-69-year group was small, and its depth increase did not reach significance, likely because of low power. Conclusions about previously exposed vaccinees are limited, since just five to seven AZD1222 recipients were seropositive for SARS-CoV-2 at baseline. Most participants were white British and females outnumbered males, and the authors suggested that clonal diversity may have been underestimated. No day 14 peak-response samples were available, so repertoires were characterized only after the peak T cell response. After two AZD1222 doses, spike-specific TCR breadth and depth were significantly higher than at day 0 and than in MenACWY recipients. Vaccine-associated CD4 TCRs spanned the whole spike protein, with dominant responses in regions 160-218 and 743-854.

The CDR3 regions of human TCRbeta chains were analyzed by immunosequencing. The paper's processing steps were these. TCRs in the repertoires were compared against a reference library of SARS-CoV-2-specific TCRs that had been generated with the MIRA antigen-specificity platform. Breadth was defined as the fraction of unique TCRs that were SARS-CoV-2-associated, and depth was defined as the fraction of total T cells that were SARS-CoV-2-associated. Using the MIRA data, each spike-specific TCR was assigned both to the spike region to which the TCR was reactive and to a CD4 or CD8 class. Log10-transformed breadth and depth values were compared by one-way ANOVA with Sidak's multiple comparisons tests. TCRdb took this table from immuneACCESS and kept in-frame rearrangements with V and J called. Such tables lack part of the clones; where checked against another copy, unresolved V genes explain under half of the gap, and the rest is unexplained. Clone size and the V and J calls come from that table; the DNA yielded D and trimming. Across this sample there are some 140,000 clones, with over 90% seen only once. The ten largest clones represent roughly 5.9% of the sample.

This sample comprised peripheral blood, obtained on day 0 of AZD1222 vaccination. The clonotype was recovered from an adult in good health. The V and J genes are TRBV28 and TRBJ1-1, and perhaps TRBD1 as D gene, on 5 matching bases. The DNA sequence follows: TGTGCCAGCAGTTTAGGGACCAGGAGAACTGAAGCTTTCTTT. It codes for CASSLGTRRTEAFF.